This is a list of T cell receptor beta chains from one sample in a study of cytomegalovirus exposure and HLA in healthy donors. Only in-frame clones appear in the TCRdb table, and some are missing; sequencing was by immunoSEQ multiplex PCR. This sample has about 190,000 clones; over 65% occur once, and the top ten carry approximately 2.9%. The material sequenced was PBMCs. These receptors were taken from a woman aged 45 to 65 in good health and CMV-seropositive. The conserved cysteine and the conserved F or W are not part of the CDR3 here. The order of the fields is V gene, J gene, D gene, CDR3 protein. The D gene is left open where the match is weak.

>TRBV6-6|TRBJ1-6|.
ATILSPYNSPLH
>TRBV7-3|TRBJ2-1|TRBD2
ASSFAGETHNEQF
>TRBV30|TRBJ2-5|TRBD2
AWALKGGGHGETQY
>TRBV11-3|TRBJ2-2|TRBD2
ASSRGGTQGTGELF
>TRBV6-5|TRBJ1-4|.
ASSYLLDSKEKLF
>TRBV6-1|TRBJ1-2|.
ASTRNYGYT
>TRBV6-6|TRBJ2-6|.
ASPVCRANVLT
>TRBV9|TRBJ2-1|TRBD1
ASSVELDRGPLNEQF
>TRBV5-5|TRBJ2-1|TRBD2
ASSRAGEYNEQF
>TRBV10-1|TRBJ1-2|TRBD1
ASSPGTGGLERYT
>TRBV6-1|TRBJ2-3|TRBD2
ASSALRLAGSTDTQY
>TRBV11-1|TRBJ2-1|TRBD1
ASSAGQGEYNEQF
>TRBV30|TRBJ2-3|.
AWSGIGAVTDTQY
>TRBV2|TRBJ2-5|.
ASSSFNQETQY
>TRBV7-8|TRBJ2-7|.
ASSLVASEQY
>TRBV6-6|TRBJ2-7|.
AGRPIVKGDYEQY
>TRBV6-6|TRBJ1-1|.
ASSQTVEAF
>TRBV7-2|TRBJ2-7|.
ASSPPGSYEQY
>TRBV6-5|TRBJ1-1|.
ASSTTVNTEAF
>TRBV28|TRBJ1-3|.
ASSFDTNGNTIY
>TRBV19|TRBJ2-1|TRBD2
ASSIPASGTYNEQF
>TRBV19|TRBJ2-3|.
ASTPTGYADTQY
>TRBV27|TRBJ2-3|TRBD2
ASSRTSGGGLDTQY
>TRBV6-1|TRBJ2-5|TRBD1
ASSATGGKTQY
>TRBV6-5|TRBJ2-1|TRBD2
ASSTGTSGVGEQF
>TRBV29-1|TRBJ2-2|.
SVEDWGGGELF
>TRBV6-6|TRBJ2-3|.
ASKEGHTDTQY
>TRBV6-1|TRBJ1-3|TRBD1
ASSVPSGGPSGNTIY
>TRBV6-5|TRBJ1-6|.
ASAGAGSPLH
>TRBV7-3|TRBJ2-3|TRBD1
ASSLTGGVGDTQY
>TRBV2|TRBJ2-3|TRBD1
ASRRGQGGGSDTQY
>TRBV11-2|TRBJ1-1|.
ASSLPGSGTEAF
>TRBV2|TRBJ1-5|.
ATKGFPEGPQH
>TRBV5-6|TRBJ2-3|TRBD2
ASSQRTSGKADTQY
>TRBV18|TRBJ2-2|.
ASSPQGAGPTGELF
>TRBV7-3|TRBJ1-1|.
ASSTAATLRSTEAF
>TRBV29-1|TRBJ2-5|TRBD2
SATSGVRETQY
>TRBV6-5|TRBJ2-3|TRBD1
ASRRQGADTQY
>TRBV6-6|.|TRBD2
ASSLPLTSFYEQY
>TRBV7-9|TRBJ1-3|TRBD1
SSSSPGTGGANSGNTIY
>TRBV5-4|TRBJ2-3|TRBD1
ASSLGWWTGTFPPRDTQY
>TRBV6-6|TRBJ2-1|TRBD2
ASSYPAGGSNEQF
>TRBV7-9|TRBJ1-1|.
AGRERTSYEAF
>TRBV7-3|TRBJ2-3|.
ASSFQAGSRTDTQY
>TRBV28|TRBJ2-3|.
ASIVDTQY
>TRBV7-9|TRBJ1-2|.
ASSLGQLYGYT
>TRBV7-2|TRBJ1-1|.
ASSLVPGTEAF
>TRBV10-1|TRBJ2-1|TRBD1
ASGTGGMGNEQF
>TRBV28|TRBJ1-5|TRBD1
ASRSGGSSNQPQH
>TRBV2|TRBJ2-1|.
ASSEVWSLETNEQF
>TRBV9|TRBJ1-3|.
ASSGTAGGNTIY
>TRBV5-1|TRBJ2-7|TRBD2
ASSPGTSGGYSYEQY
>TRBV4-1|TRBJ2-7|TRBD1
ASSQVGTGDYEQY
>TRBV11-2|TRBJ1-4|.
ASSLSVLSATNEKLF
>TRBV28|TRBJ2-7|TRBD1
ASGDRGVHEQY